Shown below are 8 T cell receptor beta chains from a single sample sequenced in a study of cytomegalovirus exposure and HLA in healthy donors. The PCR ran on 60 Vbeta and 13 Jbeta primers. The repertoire was sequenced with immunoSEQ multiplex PCR; TCRdb's copy has only in-frame clones and lacks some. The sample yields over 90,000 clones, 60% to 70% seen once. What was sequenced was PBMCs. The receptor source for this set is a woman in her forties or fifties in good health and CMV-seronegative.

This clone came up once. The V call is TRBV6-5, the J call TRBJ2-7; the match to TRBD2 covers 7 bases. The ends lost 2 bases at V and 2 bases at J; junction bases unmatched: 6. The CDR3 has 15 residues. CDR1 is MNHEY and CDR2 is SVGAGI in the germline V gene. The CDR3 region has the DNA TGTGCCAGCAGTTACCAAGCGGGGTCGACCTACGAGCAGTACTTC. Its protein product is CASSYQAGSTYEQYF.

The chain employs TRBV7-2 and TRBJ2-7, with D possibly being TRBD1 (6 bases). This CDR3 comprises 14 residues. The V gene's germline CDR1 is SGHTA and CDR2 FQGNSA. Trimming took 5 bases from V and 4 from J, leaving 15 bases between them. In nucleotides, the CDR3 is TGTGCCAGCAGCCAACAGGGCGCCGTTTACGAGCAGTACTTC. Translating it yields CASSQQGAVYEQYF.

V gene TRBV5-4 combines with J gene TRBJ2-2; D unclear. Germline CDR1 and CDR2: SGHNT and YYREEE (reference sequence). The germline V and J ends were trimmed by 4 bases and 4 bases, with 14 bases remaining between them. The CDR3 has 15 amino acids. The CDR3 spells CASSGPTSSTGELFF. CDR3 sequence (DNA): TGTGCCAGCAGCGGTCCAACTTCGTCCACCGGGGAGCTGTTTTTT.

J is TRBJ1-1 and V is TRBV9; D unresolved. Trimming left V 2 bases short and J 3 bases short, with 11 bases between. This CDR3 is built from 14 residues. Per germline, CDR1 SGDLS and CDR2 YYNGEE. The CDR3 reads CASSVASEYTEAFF. CDR3 sequence (DNA): TGTGCCAGCAGCGTGGCCAGTGAATACACTGAAGCTTTCTTT.

The chain is built from TRBV7-2 and TRBJ2-2, with D possibly TRBD1 on 6 matching bases. V shed 4 bases and J shed 4 bases, with 16 bases lying between them. The V gene's germline CDR1 is SGHTA and CDR2 FQGNSA. This CDR3 contains 16 residues. CDR3 region: CASSSLGGLSTGELFF. CDR3 bases: TGTGCCAGCAGCTCCCTAGGGGGTTTAAGCACCGGGGAGCTGTTTTTT.

The V gene is TRBV10-2, the J gene TRBJ2-5; the match to TRBD2 covers 15 bases. CDR1 and CDR2 (germline): WSHSY, SAAADI. The CDR3 is 13 amino acids. Trimming cost V 10 bases and J 5 bases; bases outside gene matches: 2. CDR3 sequence reads: CATGLAGGETQYF. Written as DNA, the CDR3 is TGCGCCACAGGACTAGCGGGAGGGGAGACCCAGTACTTC.

The gene calls are TRBV5-6 and TRBJ1-5, with TRBD1 matching 7 bases. The germline V gene encodes CDR1 SGHDT and CDR2 YYEEEE. This CDR3 spans 15 amino acids. The ends lost 4 bases at V and 5 bases at J; junction bases unmatched: 9. The CDR3 region has the DNA TGTGCCAGCAGCCCCCATGGTAGGGGGCATCAGCCCCAGCATTTT. Protein: CASSPHGRGHQPQHF.

The J gene is TRBJ1-1, the V gene TRBV7-9; D perhaps matches TRBD1 (6 bases). The CDR3 runs to 16 residues. V was clipped by 2 bases and J by 8 bases, with 21 bases between them. Germline CDR1 SEHNR, CDR2 FQNEAQ (reference sequence). The CDR3 loop reads CASSLRVNRESEEAFF. The CDR3 region has the DNA TGTGCCAGCAGCTTAAGGGTAAACAGGGAATCCGAAGAAGCTTTCTTT.